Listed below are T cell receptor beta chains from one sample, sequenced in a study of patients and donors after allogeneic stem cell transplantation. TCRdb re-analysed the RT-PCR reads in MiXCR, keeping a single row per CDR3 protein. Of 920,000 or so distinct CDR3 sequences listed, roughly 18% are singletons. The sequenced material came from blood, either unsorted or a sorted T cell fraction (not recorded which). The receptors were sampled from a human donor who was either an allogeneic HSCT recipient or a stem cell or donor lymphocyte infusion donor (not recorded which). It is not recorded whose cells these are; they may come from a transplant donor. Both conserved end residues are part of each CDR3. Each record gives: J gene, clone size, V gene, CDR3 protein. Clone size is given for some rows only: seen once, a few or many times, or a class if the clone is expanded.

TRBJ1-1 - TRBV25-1 CASSEGLGAGTEAFF
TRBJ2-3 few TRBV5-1 CASSSREAGTDTQYF
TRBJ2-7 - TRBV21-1 CASSKDGAEQYF
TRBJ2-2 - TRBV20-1 CSAGGVAGTTGELFF
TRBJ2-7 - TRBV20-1 CSARVAPSVDEQYF
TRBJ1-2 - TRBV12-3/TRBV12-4 CASRPDRQNGYTF
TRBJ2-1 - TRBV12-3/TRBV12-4 CASSFEGWNEQFF
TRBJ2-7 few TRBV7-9 CASSVEGASLVYEQYF
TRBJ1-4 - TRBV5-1 CASSPKQAREEKLFF
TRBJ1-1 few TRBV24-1 CATRSAGRGTEAFF
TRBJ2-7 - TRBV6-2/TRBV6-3 CASRERRTVPYEQYF
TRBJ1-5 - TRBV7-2 CASSHDRVQPQHF
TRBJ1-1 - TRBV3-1 CASSQDAKGHSNTEAFF
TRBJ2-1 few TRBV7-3 CASSPPVGEQFF
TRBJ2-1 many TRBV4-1 CASSQVPSAGVPNEQFF
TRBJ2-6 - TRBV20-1 CSATGGGTGANVLTF
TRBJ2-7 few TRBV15 CATSRPGTGIDEQYF
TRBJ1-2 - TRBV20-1 CSAREGGPRGYTF
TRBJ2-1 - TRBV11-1 CASSLGGTSGRYSYNEQFF
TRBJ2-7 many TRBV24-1 CATSGAEGDSAYEQYF
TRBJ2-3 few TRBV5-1 CASTSIGGPSADTQYF
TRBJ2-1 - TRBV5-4 CASSLSPPYKLAEESEQFF
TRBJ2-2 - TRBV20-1 CSAKGPLGTGELFF
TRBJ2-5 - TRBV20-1 CSASRAPETQYF
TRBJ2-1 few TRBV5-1 CASSLRTSGGAFNEQFF
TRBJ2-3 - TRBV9 CASSERTSTVTDTQYF
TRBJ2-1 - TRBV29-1 CSVEQVELYNEQFF
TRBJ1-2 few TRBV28 CASSSFVTGDHGYTF
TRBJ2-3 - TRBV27 CASSPVRSSTDTQYF
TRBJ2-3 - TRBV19 CASSSTKPSADTQYF
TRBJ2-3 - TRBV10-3 CAISESSYSTDTQYF
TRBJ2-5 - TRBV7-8 CASSARPLQETQYF
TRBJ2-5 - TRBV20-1 CSAGSSRAGGGETQYF
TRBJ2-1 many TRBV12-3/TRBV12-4 CASLVGGLYNEQFF
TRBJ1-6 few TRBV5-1 CASSLNGQGADSPLHF
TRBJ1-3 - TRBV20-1 CSARRGSGNTIYF
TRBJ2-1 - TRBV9 CASSVGVDRVFDEQFF
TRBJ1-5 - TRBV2 CASRANRGIGQPQHF
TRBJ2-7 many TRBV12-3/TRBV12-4 CASSPSGESYEQYF
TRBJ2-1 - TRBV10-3 CAIRAGGPGNEQFF
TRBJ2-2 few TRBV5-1 CASSGGLANTGELFF
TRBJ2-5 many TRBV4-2 CASSPFGGGRGETQYF
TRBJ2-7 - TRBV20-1 CSARDPGQGFSYEQYF
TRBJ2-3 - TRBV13 CASSLDGRGLGTDTQYF
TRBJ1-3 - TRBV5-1 CASSPFSRDTGNTIYF
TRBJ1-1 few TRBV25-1 CASSAENTEAFF
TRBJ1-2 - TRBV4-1 CASSQDSAPIYGYTF
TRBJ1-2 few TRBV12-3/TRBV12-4 CASSLDFTEEGYTF
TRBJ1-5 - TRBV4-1 CASSSQTGEPQHF
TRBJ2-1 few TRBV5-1 CASSLVGSGRRNEQFF
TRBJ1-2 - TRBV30 CAWSGAPAHSNYGYTF
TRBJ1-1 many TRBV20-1 CSAKQGSGENTEAFF
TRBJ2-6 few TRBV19 CASNDGSGANVLTF
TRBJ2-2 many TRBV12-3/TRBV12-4 CASSWGGGAYTGELFF
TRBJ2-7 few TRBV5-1 CASSRLGTDSYEQYF